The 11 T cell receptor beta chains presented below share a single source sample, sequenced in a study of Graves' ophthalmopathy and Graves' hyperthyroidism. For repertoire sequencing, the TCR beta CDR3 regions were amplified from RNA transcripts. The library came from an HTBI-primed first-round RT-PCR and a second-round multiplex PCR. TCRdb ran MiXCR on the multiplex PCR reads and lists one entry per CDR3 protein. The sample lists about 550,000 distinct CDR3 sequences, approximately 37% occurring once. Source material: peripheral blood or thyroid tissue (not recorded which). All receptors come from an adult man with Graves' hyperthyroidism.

CDR3 DNA sequence: TGTGCCACCAGCAGTCCCGACAGGGGAGGGAATCAGCCCCAGCATTTT. Translating it yields CATSSPDRGGNQPQHF. The V and J genes are TRBV15 and TRBJ1-5, with 8 bases identical to TRBD1. Germline V CDR1 and CDR2: LNHNV, YYDKDF (reference sequence). The CDR3 has 16 amino acids. V lost 3 bases to trimming and J lost 4 bases; unmatched junction nucleotides: 8. The full variable domain, with the rest looked up from reference TRBV15 and TRBJ1-5, is DAMVIQNPRYQVTQFGKPVTLSCSQTLNHNVMYWYQQKSSQAPKLLFHYYDKDFNNEADTPDNFQSRRPNTSFCFLDIRSPGLGDTAMYLCATSSPDRGGNQPQHFGDGTRLSIL.

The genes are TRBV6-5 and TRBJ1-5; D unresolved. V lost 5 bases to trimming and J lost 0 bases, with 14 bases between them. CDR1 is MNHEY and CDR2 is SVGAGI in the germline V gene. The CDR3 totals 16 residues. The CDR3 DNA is TGTGCCAGCAGTGAGAAGGTTTTCTATAGCAATCAGCCCCAGCATTTT. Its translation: CASSEKVFYSNQPQHF.

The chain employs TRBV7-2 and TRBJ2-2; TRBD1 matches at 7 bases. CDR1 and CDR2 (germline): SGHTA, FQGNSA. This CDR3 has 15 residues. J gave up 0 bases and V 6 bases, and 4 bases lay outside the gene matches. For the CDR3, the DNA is TGTGCCAGCAGTCCCCAGGGGGCGAACACCGGGGAGCTGTTTTTT. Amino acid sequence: CASSPQGANTGELFF.

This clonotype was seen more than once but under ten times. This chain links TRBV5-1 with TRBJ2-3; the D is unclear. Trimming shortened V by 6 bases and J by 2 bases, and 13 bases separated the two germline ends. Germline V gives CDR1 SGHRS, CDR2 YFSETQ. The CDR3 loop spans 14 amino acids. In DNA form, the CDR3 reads TGCGCCAGCACGCCCGAGCGAGCCACAGATACGCAGTATTTT. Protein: CASTPERATDTQYF.

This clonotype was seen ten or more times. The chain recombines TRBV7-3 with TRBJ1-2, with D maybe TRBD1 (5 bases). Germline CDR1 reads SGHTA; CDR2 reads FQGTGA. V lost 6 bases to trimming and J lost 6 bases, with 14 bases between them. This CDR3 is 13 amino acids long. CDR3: CASSFGGEDGYTF. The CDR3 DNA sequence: TGTGCCAGCAGTTTCGGGGGTGAGGATGGCTACACCTTC. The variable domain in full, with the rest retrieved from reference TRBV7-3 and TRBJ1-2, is GAGVSQTPSNKVTEKGKYVELRCDPISGHTALYWYRQSLGQGPEFLIYFQGTGAADDSGLPNDRFFAVRPEGSVSTLKIQRTERGDSAVYLCASSFGGEDGYTFGSGTRLTVV.

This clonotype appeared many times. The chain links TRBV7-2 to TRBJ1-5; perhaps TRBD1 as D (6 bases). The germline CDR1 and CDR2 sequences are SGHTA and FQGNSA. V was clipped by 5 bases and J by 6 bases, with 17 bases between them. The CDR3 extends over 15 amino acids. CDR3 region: CASSAGDIGSQPQHF. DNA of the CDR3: TGTGCCAGCAGCGCCGGGGACATCGGATCTCAGCCCCAGCATTTT.

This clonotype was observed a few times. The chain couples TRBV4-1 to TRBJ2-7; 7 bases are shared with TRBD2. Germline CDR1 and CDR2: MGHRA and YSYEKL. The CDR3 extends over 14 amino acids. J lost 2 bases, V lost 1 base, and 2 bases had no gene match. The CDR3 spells CASSQAGGTYEQYF. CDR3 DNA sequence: TGCGCCAGCAGCCAAGCGGGAGGAACCTACGAGCAGTACTTC.

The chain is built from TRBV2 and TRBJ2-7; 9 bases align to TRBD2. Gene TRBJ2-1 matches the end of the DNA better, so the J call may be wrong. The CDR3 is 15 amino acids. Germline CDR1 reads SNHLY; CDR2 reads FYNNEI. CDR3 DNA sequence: TGTGCCAGCTCACCAGGCGGGAGGGCCAGGAGTGAGCAGTTCTTC. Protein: CASSPGGRARSEQFF.

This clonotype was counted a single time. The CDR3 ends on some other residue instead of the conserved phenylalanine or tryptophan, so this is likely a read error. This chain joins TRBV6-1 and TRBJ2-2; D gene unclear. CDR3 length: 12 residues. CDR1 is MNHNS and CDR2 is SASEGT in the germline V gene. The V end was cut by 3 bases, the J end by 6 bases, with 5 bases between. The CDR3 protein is CASSESAGELFL. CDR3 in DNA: TGTGCCAGCAGTGAGTCCGCCGGGGAGCTGTTTCTT.

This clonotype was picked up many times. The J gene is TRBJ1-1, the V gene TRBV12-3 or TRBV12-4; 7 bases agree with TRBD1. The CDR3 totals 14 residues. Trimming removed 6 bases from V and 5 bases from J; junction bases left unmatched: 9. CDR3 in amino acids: CASSPQGVRTEAFF. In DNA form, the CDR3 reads TGTGCCAGCAGCCCCCAGGGGGTAAGGACTGAAGCTTTCTTT.

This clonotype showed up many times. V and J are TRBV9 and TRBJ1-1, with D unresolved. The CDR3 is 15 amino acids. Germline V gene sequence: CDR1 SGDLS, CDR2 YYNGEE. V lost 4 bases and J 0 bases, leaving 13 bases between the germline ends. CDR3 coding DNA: TGTGCCAGCAGCCCCAGAGGTGGGGTGAACACTGAAGCTTTCTTT. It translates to CASSPRGGVNTEAFF. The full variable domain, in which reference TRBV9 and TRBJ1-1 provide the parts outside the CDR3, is DSGVTQTPKHLITATGQRVTLRCSPRSGDLSVYWYQQSLDQGLQFLIQYYNGEERAKGNILERFSAQQFPDLHSELNLSSLELGDSALYFCASSPRGGVNTEAFFGQGTRLTVV.